This T cell receptor beta chain derives from a study of T cell clonality in common variable immunodeficiency. Notes on the study in general: Fewer TCRbeta clones were shared among CVID subjects than controls.

CVID and control samples used equivalent genomic DNA input. The data were produced by immunoSEQ multiplex PCR, yet TCRdb's version contains in-frame clones alone and is incomplete. This set yields about 39,000 clones and no singletons; the top ten hold around 2.6%. At least ten counts were recorded for this clone. What it binds is not known. Coverage ceases 3 residues before the CDR3 finishes, and the germline J gene fills in the end. The CDR3 runs 11 residues. CDR1 LNHDA and CDR2 SQIVND come from the germline V gene (reference sequence). Trimming pared 6 bases from V and 7 bases from J, leaving 6 bases between. Heparinized whole blood, about 4.5 to 9 ml, came from each donor.

This chain connects TRBV19 to TRBJ1-4; D perhaps matches TRBD1 (5 bases). Specimen: peripheral blood mononuclear cells. The sequence came from a person aged 18 to 70 in good health. CDR3 amino acids: CASRRGEKLFF. The covered CDR3 bases are TGTGCCAGTAGGAGGGGTGAAAAA.